This T cell receptor beta chain derives from a study of blood T cell repertoires in COVID-19. As for the study in general: Sites across the United States, Italy and Spain contributed samples from acute and convalescent COVID-19.

Germline values: CDR1 MDHEN, CDR2 SYDVKM. V was trimmed by 7 bases and J by 0 bases, leaving 13 bases between them. The CDR3 is 16 residues long. Some clones are missing from TCRdb's copy, which holds only in-frame ones; the method was immunoSEQ multiplex PCR. The repertoire has about 300,000 clones, roughly 85% of them found once; the top ten carry about 14%. Sequencing used peripheral blood. The chain has TRBV28 and TRBJ2-6; a weak D match, TRBD2 (5 bases). This sequence originates from a human donor in a cohort sampled during active COVID-19. The CDR3 DNA follows: TGTGCCAGCAACAAAGGCGGGTCCTCTGGGGCCAACGTCCTGACTTTC. This sequence encodes CASNKGGSSGANVLTF.